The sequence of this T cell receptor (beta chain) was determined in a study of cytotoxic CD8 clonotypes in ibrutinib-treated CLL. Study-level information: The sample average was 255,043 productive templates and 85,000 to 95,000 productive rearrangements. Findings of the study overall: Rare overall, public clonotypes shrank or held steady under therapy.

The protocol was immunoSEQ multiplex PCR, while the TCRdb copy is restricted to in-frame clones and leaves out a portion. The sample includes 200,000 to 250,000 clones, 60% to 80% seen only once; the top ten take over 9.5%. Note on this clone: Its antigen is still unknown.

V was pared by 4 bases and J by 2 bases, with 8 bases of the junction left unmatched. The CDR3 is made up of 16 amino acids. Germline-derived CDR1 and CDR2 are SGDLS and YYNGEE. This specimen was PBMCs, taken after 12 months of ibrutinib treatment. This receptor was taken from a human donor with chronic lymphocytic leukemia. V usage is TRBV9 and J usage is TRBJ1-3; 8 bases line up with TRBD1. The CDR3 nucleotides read TGTGCCAGCAGCCCTCATGGACAGGGAGCTGGAAACACCATATATTTT. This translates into CASSPHGQGAGNTIYF.